Listed below are T cell receptor beta chains from one sample, sequenced in a study of spatial heterogeneity in lung cancer. MiXCR was run by TCRdb on the 5' RACE reads, yielding one entry per CDR3 protein. This sample has over 25,000 distinct CDR3 sequences, with 7.1% found just once. The sample here was lung tumor tissue, taken at surgery. The receptors shown here come from a male donor with early-stage non-small cell lung cancer. Both conserved end residues are part of each CDR3. D genes are given only for firm matches. Clone size appears in some rows only: once, few, many, or a class for an expanded clone.

j_gene,len,abundance,d_gene,v_gene,CDR3aa,CDR3nt
TRBJ1-2,13,many,NA,TRBV7-9,CASSLRAGVNYTF,TGTGCCAGCAGCTTAAGAGCAGGGGTGAACTACACCTTC
TRBJ2-3,14,few,NA,TRBV19,CATSADGYTDTQYF,TGTGCCACTTCGGCGGACGGCTACACAGATACGCAGTATTTT
TRBJ1-2,13,NA,NA,TRBV7-2,CASSLAREGGYTF,TGTGCCAGCAGCTTAGCCAGGGAGGGTGGCTACACCTTC
TRBJ1-3,17,NA,NA,TRBV20-1,CSARDPLRGESGNTIYF,TGCAGTGCTAGAGATCCCCTGAGGGGGGAGTCTGGAAACACCATATATTTT
TRBJ2-3,15,few,TRBD1,TRBV20-1,CSARGDRLSTDTQYF,TGCAGTGCTAGGGGGGACAGGCTATCCACAGATACGCAGTATTTT
TRBJ1-5,14,many,NA,TRBV7-8,CASSGTGRDQPQHF,TGTGCCAGCAGCGGAACCGGACGGGATCAGCCCCAGCATTTT
TRBJ1-6,15,many,NA,TRBV7-9,CASSHSGQYNSPLHF,TGTGCCAGCAGCCACTCGGGCCAATATAATTCACCCCTCCACTTT
TRBJ2-2,15,once,TRBD1,TRBV5-1,CASSHRTGNTGELFF,TGCGCCAGCAGCCATAGGACAGGGAACACCGGGGAGCTGTTTTTT
TRBJ2-7,11,many,NA,TRBV20-1,CSANKWGEQYF,TGCAGTGCTAACAAATGGGGTGAGCAGTACTTC
TRBJ2-5,13,NA,NA,TRBV6-1,CAIRSLTQETQYF,TGTGCCATCCGTTCCTTAACCCAGGAGACCCAGTACTTC
TRBJ1-5,14,many,NA,TRBV12-3/TRBV12-4,CASSLEAGGKPQHF,TGTGCCAGCAGTTTAGAGGCAGGTGGGAAACCCCAGCATTTT
TRBJ2-7,15,NA,TRBD1,TRBV28,CASSGRDREAYEQYF,TGTGCCAGCAGCGGAAGGGACAGGGAGGCCTACGAGCAGTACTTC
TRBJ1-2,15,many,TRBD1,TRBV9,CASSVGQGANYGYTF,TGTGCCAGCAGCGTTGGACAGGGGGCGAACTATGGCTACACCTTC
TRBJ1-4,13,many,NA,TRBV10-3,CATRGGQSEKLFF,TGTGCCACTAGGGGCGGCCAAAGCGAAAAACTGTTTTTT
TRBJ1-1,13,few,TRBD1,TRBV14,CASSQGQGTEAFF,TGTGCCAGCAGCCAAGGACAGGGGACTGAAGCTTTCTTT
TRBJ1-1,12,many,NA,TRBV13,CASRLRAGEAFF,TGTGCCAGCAGACTCCGGGCCGGGGAAGCTTTCTTT
TRBJ2-1,16,many,TRBD2,TRBV6-2/TRBV6-3,CASSYSNLAGYNEQFF,TGTGCCAGCAGTTACTCGAACCTAGCGGGGTACAATGAGCAGTTCTTC
TRBJ1-6,13,many,NA,TRBV29-1,CSVGERYNSPLHF,TGCAGCGTTGGGGAACGGTATAATTCACCCCTCCACTTT
TRBJ2-7,14,few,NA,TRBV7-9,CASSIPGDSFEQYF,TGTGCCAGCAGCATACCAGGGGACTCCTTCGAGCAGTACTTC
TRBJ1-6,16,medium-sized,NA,TRBV5-4,CASSLDGAGVGSPLHF,TGTGCCAGCAGCTTGGACGGGGCAGGGGTTGGTTCACCCCTCCACTTT
TRBJ2-5,13,NA,NA,TRBV6-6,CASSYIYQETQYF,TGTGCCAGCAGTTACATATACCAAGAGACCCAGTACTTC
TRBJ2-7,15,many,TRBD1,TRBV7-9,CASSFPTGGEYEQYF,TGTGCCAGCAGCTTCCCGACAGGGGGCGAGTACGAGCAGTACTTC
TRBJ2-4,15,many,NA,TRBV7-2,CASSLDSAGRDIQYF,TGTGCCAGCAGCCTCGACAGCGCCGGAAGGGACATTCAGTACTTC
TRBJ1-3,14,many,NA,TRBV15,CATSDRTGANTIYF,TGTGCCACCAGCGATCGAACAGGAGCAAACACCATATATTTT
TRBJ2-2,15,many,NA,TRBV27,CASSLIGSPTGELFF,TGTGCCAGCAGTTTAATTGGCAGCCCCACCGGGGAGCTGTTTTTT
TRBJ2-5,15,NA,NA,TRBV29-1,CSVEDRMDRKETQYF,TGCAGCGTTGAAGATCGAATGGACAGAAAAGAGACCCAGTACTTC
TRBJ2-5,13,many,TRBD1,TRBV7-8,CASSLDREETQYF,TGTGCCAGCAGCTTGGACAGGGAGGAGACCCAGTACTTC
TRBJ1-2,14,many,TRBD1,TRBV9,CASSTPGTGFGYTF,TGTGCCAGCAGCACCCCCGGGACAGGGTTTGGCTACACCTTC
TRBJ1-6,13,few,NA,TRBV2,CARQGRDNSPLHF,TGTGCCAGACAGGGCCGGGATAATTCACCCCTCCACTTT
TRBJ1-5,13,many,NA,TRBV20-1,CSASFRINQPQHF,TGCAGTGCTAGTTTCAGGATCAATCAGCCCCAGCATTTT
TRBJ1-1,14,many,NA,TRBV14,CASSLQGYGTEAFF,TGTGCCAGCAGCCTCCAGGGTTATGGCACTGAAGCTTTCTTT